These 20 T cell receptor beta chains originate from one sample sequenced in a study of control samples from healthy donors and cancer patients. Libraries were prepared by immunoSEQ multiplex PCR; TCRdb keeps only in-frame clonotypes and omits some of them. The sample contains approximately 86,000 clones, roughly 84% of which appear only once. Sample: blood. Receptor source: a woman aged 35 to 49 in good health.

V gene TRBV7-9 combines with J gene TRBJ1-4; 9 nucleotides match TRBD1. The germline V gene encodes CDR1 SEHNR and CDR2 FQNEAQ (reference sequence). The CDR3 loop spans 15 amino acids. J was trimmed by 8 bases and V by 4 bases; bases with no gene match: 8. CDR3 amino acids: CASSSLQGAQEKLFF. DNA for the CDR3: TGTGCCAGCAGCTCGCTACAGGGGGCGCAGGAAAAACTGTTTTTT.

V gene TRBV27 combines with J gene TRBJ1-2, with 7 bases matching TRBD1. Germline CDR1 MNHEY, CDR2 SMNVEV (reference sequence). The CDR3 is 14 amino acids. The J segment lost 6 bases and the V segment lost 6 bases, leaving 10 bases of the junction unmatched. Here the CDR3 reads CASRSAGGNHGYTF. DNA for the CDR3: TGTGCCAGCAGGTCAGCAGGGGGTAATCATGGCTACACCTTC.

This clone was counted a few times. CDR3 residues: CASSLPQGAGSNQPQHF. CDR3 DNA: TGTGCCAGCAGTCTTCCCCAGGGGGCGGGTAGCAATCAGCCCCAGCATTTT. The chain is built from TRBV2 and TRBJ1-5, with 8 nucleotides matching TRBD1. This CDR3 has 17 amino acids. Trimming cost V 5 bases and J 0 bases; bases outside gene matches: 9. Germline loops: CDR1 SNHLY, CDR2 FYNNEI.

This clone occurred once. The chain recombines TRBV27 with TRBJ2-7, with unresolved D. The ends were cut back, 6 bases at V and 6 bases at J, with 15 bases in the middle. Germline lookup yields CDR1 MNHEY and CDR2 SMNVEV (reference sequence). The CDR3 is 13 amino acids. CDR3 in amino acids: CASSLLGRPEQYF. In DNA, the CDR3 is TGTGCCAGCAGCCTCCTGGGTAGGCCCGAGCAGTACTTC.

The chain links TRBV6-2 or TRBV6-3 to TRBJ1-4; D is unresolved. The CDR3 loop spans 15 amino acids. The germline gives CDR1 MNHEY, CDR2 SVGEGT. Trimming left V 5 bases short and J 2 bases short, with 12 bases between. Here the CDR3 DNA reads TGTGCCAGCAGTACCGCCGTACGGACTAATGAAAAACTGTTTTTT. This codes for CASSTAVRTNEKLFF.

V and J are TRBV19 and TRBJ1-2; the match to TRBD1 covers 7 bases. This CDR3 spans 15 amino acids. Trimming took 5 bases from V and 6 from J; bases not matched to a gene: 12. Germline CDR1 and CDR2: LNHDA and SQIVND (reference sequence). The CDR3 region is CASSPGQARGNGYTF. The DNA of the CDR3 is TGTGCCAGTAGTCCAGGACAGGCTAGAGGAAATGGCTACACCTTC.

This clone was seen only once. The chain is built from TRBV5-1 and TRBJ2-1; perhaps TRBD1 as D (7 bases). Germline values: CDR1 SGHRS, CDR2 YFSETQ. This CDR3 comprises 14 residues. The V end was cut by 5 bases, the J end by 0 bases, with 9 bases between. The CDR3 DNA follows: TGCGCCAGCAGTCAGGGGGGCTCCTACAATGAGCAGTTCTTC. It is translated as CASSQGGSYNEQFF.

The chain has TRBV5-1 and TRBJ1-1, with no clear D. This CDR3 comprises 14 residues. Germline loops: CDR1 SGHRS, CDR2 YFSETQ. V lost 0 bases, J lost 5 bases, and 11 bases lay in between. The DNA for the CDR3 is TGCGCCAGCAGCTTGGCCTTAACGGGTACTGAAGCTTTCTTT. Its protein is CASSLALTGTEAFF.

CDR3 sequence: CASMDRATDTQYF. Here the CDR3 DNA reads TGTGCCAGTATGGACAGGGCCACAGATACGCAGTATTTT. The chain joins TRBV19 to TRBJ2-3; 8 bases are shared with TRBD1. The germline V gene has CDR1 LNHDA and CDR2 SQIVND (reference sequence). The CDR3 covers 13 residues. J lost 2 bases, V lost 7 bases, and 2 bases had no gene match.

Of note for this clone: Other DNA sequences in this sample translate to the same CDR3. CDR3 amino acids: CASSADSYNEQFF. CDR3 coding DNA: TGTGCCAGCAGCGCCGACAGTTACAATGAGCAGTTCTTC. This chain connects TRBV7-3 to TRBJ2-1; a weak D match, TRBD1 (5 bases). The CDR3 sequence is 13 residues long. Germline-derived CDR1 and CDR2 are SGHTA and FQGTGA. V lost 5 bases, J lost 4 bases, and 9 bases lay in between.

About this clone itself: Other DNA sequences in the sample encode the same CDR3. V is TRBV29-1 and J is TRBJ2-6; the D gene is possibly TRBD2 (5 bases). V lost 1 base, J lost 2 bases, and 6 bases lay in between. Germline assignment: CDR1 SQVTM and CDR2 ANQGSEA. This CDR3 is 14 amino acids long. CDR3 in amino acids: CSVEGGPGANVLTF. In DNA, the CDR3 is TGCAGCGTTGAAGGAGGGCCTGGGGCCAACGTCCTGACTTTC.

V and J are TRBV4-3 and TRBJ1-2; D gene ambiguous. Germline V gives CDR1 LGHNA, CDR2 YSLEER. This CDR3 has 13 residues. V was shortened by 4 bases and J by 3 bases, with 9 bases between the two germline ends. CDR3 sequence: CASSRGRDYGYTF. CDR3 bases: TGCGCCAGCAGCCGCGGGCGCGACTATGGCTACACCTTC.

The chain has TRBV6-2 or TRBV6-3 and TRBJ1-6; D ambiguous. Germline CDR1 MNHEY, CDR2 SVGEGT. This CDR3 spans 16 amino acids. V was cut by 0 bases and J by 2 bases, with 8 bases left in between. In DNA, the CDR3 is TGTGCCAGCAGTTACTCCTGGTACCCCTATAATTCACCCCTCCACTTT. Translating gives CASSYSWYPYNSPLHF.

CDR3 in DNA: TGTGCCAGCAGTTACTCGAGACAGTTCCATGCCGGCTACACCTTC. This translates into CASSYSRQFHAGYTF. The genes are TRBV6-2 or TRBV6-3 and TRBJ1-2; TRBD1 is a possible D gene (5 bases). Per the germline V gene, CDR1 is MNHEY and CDR2 is SVGEGT. The V gene lost 0 bases and the J gene lost 8 bases, with 16 bases spanning the gap. This CDR3 has 15 amino acids.

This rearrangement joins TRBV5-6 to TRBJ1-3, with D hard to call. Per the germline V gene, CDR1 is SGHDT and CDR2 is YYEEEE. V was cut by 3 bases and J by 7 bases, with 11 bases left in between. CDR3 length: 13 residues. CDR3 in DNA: TGTGCCAGCAGCTCCGTAGCGGAGAACACCATATATTTT. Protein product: CASSSVAENTIYF.

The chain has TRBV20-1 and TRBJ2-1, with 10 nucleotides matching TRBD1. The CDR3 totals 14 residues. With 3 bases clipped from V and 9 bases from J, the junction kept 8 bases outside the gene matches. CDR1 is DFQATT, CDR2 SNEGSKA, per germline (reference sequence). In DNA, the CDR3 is TGCAGTGCTAGTAGAGGACAGGGGGTCGGTGAGCAGTTCTTC. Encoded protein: CSASRGQGVGEQFF.

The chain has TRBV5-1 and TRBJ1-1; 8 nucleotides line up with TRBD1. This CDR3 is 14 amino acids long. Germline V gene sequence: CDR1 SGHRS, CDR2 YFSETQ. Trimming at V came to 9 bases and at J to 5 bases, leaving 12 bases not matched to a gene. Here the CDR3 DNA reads TGCGCCACCAATACTGGACAGGGAAAGACTGAAGCTTTCTTT. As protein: CATNTGQGKTEAFF. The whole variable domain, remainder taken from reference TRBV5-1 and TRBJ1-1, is KAGVTQTPRYLIKTRGQQVTLSCSPISGHRSVSWYQQTPGQGLQFLFEYFSETQRNKGNFPGRFSGRQFSNSRSEMNVSTLELGDSALYLCATNTGQGKTEAFFGQGTRLTVV.

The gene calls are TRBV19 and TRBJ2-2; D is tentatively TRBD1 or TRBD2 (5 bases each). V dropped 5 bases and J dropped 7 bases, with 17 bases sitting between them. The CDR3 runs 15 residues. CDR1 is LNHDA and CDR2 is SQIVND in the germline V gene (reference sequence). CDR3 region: CASSEGPPRVGELFF. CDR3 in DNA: TGTGCCAGTAGTGAGGGACCGCCGAGGGTCGGGGAGCTGTTTTTT.

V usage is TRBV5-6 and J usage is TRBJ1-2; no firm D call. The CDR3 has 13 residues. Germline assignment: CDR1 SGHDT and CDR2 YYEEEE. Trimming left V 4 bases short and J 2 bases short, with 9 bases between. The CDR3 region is CASSLDWNYGYTF. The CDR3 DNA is TGTGCCAGCAGCCTGGACTGGAACTATGGCTACACCTTC. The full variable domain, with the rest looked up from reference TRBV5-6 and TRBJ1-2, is DAGVTQSPTHLIKTRGQQVTLRCSPKSGHDTVSWYQQALGQGPQFIFQYYEEEERQRGNFPDRFSGHQFPNYSSELNVNALLLGDSALYLCASSLDWNYGYTFGSGTRLTVV.

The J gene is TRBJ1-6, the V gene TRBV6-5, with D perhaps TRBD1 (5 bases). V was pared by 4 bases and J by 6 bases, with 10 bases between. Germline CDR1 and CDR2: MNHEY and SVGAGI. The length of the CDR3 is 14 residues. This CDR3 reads CASSWDGLNSPLHF. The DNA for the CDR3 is TGTGCCAGCAGTTGGGACGGACTTAATTCACCCCTCCACTTT.